Below, 11 T cell receptor beta chains from the same sample are listed, as sequenced in a study of cytomegalovirus exposure and HLA in healthy donors. PCR involved 60 Vbeta and 13 Jbeta primers. Sequencing was performed with immunoSEQ multiplex PCR; in TCRdb, only in-frame clones are kept and a portion is missing. The sample has 110,000 to 150,000 clones; 65% to 80% are singletons. Sequenced material: PBMCs. The receptors originated from a woman aged 40 to 49 in good health and CMV-seronegative.

Comments on this clone: Within the sample, other DNA sequences also encode this same CDR3. This chain connects TRBV6-1 to TRBJ1-1; 7 nucleotides line up with TRBD1. V gave up 4 bases and J gave up 8 bases; unmatched junction bases: 13. The CDR3 totals 15 residues. CDR1 MNHNS and CDR2 SASEGT come from the germline V gene. CDR3 sequence reads: CASSVPGGAFSEAFF. For the CDR3, the DNA is TGTGCCAGCAGTGTCCCAGGGGGTGCATTTAGCGAAGCTTTCTTT.

This clone turned up a few times. The V and J genes are TRBV28 and TRBJ1-6, with 7 bases lining up with TRBD1. This CDR3 comprises 14 residues. From germline, CDR1 is MDHEN and CDR2 SYDVKM. V trimming: 2 bases; J trimming: 7 bases; junction bases outside the gene matches: 2. The CDR3 spells CASSLEQGNSPLHF. The CDR3 DNA is TGTGCCAGCAGTTTAGAACAGGGGAATTCACCCCTCCACTTT.

The chain couples TRBV6-6 to TRBJ1-2; 7 bases match TRBD1. Trimming removed 5 bases from V and 8 bases from J; junction bases left unmatched: 14. The CDR3 contains 15 residues. Germline lookup yields CDR1 MNHNY and CDR2 SVGAGI (reference sequence). Written as DNA, the CDR3 is TGTGCCAGCAGTCAGTACAGGGGTATAACCAGCGGCTACACCTTC. Amino acids: CASSQYRGITSGYTF.

The rearrangement links TRBV10-1 to TRBJ2-5; 10 bases are a match to TRBD2. Looked up from germline, CDR1 is WNHNN and CDR2 is SYGVQD (reference sequence). V gave up 6 bases and J gave up 5 bases; unmatched junction bases: 3. The CDR3 has 13 amino acids. CDR3 in amino acids: CASRPSGSETQYF. Written as DNA, the CDR3 is TGCGCCAGCAGGCCTAGCGGGAGTGAGACCCAGTACTTC.

The chain joins TRBV5-8 to TRBJ1-5, with 7 bases fitting TRBD1. This CDR3 contains 15 residues. The V and J ends lost 4 bases and 5 bases, in that order; junction bases with no gene match: 9. Germline assignment: CDR1 SGHTS and CDR2 YDEGEE. The CDR3 DNA sequence: TGTGCCAGCAGCCCTAGAGGGACAGTTTATCAGCCCCAGCATTTT. This encodes CASSPRGTVYQPQHF.

The chain combines TRBV5-4 with TRBJ2-7; 10 bases match TRBD1. The junction had 4 bases not matched to a gene; V was cut back by 4 bases and J by 0 bases. There are 15 residues in the CDR3. The germline V gene has CDR1 SGHNT and CDR2 YYREEE (reference sequence). CDR3 nucleotide sequence: TGTGCCAGCAGCGACCGGGACAGGGGCTCCTACGAGCAGTACTTC. Its translation is CASSDRDRGSYEQYF. Using reference TRBV5-4 and TRBJ2-7 for the parts outside the CDR3, the full variable domain is ETGVTQSPTHLIKTRGQQVTLRCSSQSGHNTVSWYQQALGQGPQFIFQYYREEENGRGNFPPRFSGLQFPNYSSELNVNALELDDSALYLCASSDRDRGSYEQYFGPGTRLTVT.

This clone was picked up a small number of times. J is TRBJ1-5 and V is TRBV27; 10 bases align to TRBD1. CDR1 and CDR2 from the germline V gene are MNHEY and SMNVEV (reference sequence). The V gene end was trimmed by 6 bases and the J gene end by 6 bases; junction bases not matched to a gene: 11. The CDR3 is 16 residues long. CDR3 nucleotide sequence: TGTGCCAGCAGAGAACTCGGACAGGGGGGGGCTCAGCCCCAGCATTTT. Its translation is CASRELGQGGAQPQHF.

This clone occurred a few times. The gene calls are TRBV6-5 and TRBJ2-7; tentative D call: TRBD1 (6 bases). Germline values: CDR1 MNHEY, CDR2 SVGAGI. The V and J ends lost 5 bases and 4 bases respectively, with 15 bases between them. The CDR3 is 14 residues long. CDR3: CASSEGQGIYEQYF. The CDR3 DNA is TGTGCCAGCAGTGAGGGGCAGGGGATATACGAGCAGTACTTC.

V gene TRBV7-9 combines with J gene TRBJ1-2; 7 bases are shared with TRBD1. The CDR3 has 16 residues. The germline gives CDR1 SEHNR, CDR2 FQNEAQ (reference sequence). V trimming: 5 bases; J trimming: 1 base; junction bases outside the gene matches: 10. Here the CDR3 reads CASSPLPTGYNYGYTF. In nucleotides, the CDR3 is TGTGCCAGCAGCCCCCTCCCGACAGGGTATAACTATGGCTACACCTTC.

The J gene is TRBJ2-5, the V gene TRBV7-9; D is undetermined. V was cut by 1 base and J by 5 bases, with 14 bases left in between. The CDR3 is 15 amino acids. Germline CDR1 is SEHNR and CDR2 is FQNEAQ (reference sequence). The CDR3 sequence is CASSLGAVEEETQYF. CDR3 DNA sequence: TGTGCCAGCAGCTTAGGCGCAGTTGAGGAGGAGACCCAGTACTTC.

This rearrangement joins TRBV27 to TRBJ1-1; no reliable D call. The CDR3 contains 12 residues. Germline CDR1 MNHEY, CDR2 SMNVEV (reference sequence). CDR3 in amino acids: CASQTMNTEAFF. CDR3 nucleotides: TGTGCTTCCCAAACAATGAACACTGAAGCTTTCTTT.